The source of this T cell receptor (beta chain) is a study of OX40 agonist ivuxolimab in advanced cancers. Study-wide background: Ivuxolimab doses were 0.01, 0.1, 0.3, 1.5, 3 or 10 mg/kg every 2 weeks. Partial responses were achieved by three patients: one hepatocellular carcinoma, two cutaneous melanoma. Study-wide findings and caveats: Clonal expansion in partial responders at 0.1-3.0 mg/kg ranked among the lowest. Among T cells, CD8+ cells averaged more expanded clones than CD4+ cells.

The germline gives CDR1 MGHDK, CDR2 SYGVNS. The CDR3 is 13 residues long. After removal of 4 bases from V and 8 bases from J, the junction contained 2 bases not matched to a gene. Method: immunoSEQ multiplex PCR; TCRdb's copy keeps in-frame clones and lacks some. The table includes tens of thousands of clones, about 93% detected once. About this clone: Its antigen is unidentified.

The sequenced sample was CD4+ or CD8+ T cells sorted from blood, obtained in a trial of the OX40 agonist ivuxolimab. The rearrangement joins TRBV25-1 to TRBJ1-3; 10 bases align to TRBD1. The receptor comes from an adult with an advanced solid tumor such as melanoma, head and neck, liver or kidney cancer. The chain's CDR3 is CASSAGTGDTIYF. The DNA of the CDR3 is TGTGCCAGCAGTGCTGGGACAGGGGACACCATATATTTT.